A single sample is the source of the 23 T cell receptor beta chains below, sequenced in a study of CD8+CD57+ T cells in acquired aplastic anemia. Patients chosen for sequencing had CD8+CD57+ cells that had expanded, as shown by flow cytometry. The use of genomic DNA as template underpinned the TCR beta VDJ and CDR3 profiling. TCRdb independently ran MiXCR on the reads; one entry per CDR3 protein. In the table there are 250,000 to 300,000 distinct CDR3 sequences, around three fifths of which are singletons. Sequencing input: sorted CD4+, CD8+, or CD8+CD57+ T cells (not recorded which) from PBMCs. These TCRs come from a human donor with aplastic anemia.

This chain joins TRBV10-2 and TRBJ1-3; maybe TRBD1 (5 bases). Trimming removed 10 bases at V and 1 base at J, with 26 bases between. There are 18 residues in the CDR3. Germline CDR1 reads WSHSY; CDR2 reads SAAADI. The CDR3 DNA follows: TGCGCCACCACCGATATCAAGGGGAGGGGTAGATCTGGAAACACCATATATTTT. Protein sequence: CATTDIKGRGRSGNTIYF.

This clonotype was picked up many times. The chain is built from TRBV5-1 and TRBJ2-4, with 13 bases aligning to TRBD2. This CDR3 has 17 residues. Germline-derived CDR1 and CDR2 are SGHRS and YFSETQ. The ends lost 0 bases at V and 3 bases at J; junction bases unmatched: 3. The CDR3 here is CASSLGLAGGNKNIQYF. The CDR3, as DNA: TGCGCCAGCAGCTTGGGACTAGCGGGAGGTAACAAAAACATTCAGTACTTC.

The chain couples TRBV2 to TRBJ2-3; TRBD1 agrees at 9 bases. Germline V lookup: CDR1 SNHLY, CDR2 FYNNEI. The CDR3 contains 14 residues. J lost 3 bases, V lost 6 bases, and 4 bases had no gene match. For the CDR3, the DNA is TGTGCCAGCAGGTTGACAGGGGGTACAGATACGCAGTATTTT. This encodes CASRLTGGTDTQYF.

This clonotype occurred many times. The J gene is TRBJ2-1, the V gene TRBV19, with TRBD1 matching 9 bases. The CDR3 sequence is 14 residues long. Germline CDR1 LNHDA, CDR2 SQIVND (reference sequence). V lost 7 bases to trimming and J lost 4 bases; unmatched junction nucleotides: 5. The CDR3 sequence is CASKQGAGYNEQFF. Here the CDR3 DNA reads TGTGCCAGTAAACAGGGGGCGGGATACAATGAGCAGTTCTTC.

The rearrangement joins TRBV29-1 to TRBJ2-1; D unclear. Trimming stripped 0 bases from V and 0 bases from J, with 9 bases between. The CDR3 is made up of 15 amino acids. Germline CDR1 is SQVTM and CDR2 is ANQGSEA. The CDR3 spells CSVEDPRSSYNEQFF. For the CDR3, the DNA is TGCAGCGTTGAAGACCCACGCAGCTCCTACAATGAGCAGTTCTTC.

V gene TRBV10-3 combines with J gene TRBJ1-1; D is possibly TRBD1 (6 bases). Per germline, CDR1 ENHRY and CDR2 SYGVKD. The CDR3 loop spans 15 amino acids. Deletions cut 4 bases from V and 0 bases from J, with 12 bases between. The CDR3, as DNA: TGTGCCATCAGTGTGGGGGGCCCCATGAACACTGAAGCTTTCTTT. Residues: CAISVGGPMNTEAFF.

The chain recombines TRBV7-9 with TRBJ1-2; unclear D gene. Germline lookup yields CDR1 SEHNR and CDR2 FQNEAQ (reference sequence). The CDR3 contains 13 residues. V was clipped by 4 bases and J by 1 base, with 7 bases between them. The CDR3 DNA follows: TGTGCCAGCAGCTCCAGAGATAACTATGGCTACACCTTC. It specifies CASSSRDNYGYTF.

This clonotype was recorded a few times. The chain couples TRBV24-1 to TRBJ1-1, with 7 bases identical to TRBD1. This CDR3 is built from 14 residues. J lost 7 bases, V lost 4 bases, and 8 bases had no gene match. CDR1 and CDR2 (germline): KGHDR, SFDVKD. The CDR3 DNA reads TGTGCCACCAGTGAAGGGCTCCGGGACAGTGAAGCTTTCTTT. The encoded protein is CATSEGLRDSEAFF.

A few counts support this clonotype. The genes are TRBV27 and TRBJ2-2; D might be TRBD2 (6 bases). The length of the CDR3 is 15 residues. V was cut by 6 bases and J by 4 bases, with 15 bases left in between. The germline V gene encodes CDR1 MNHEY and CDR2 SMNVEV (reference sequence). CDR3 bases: TGTGCCAGCAGACCGGGAGCCGGGACCACCGGGGAGCTGTTTTTT. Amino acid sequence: CASRPGAGTTGELFF.

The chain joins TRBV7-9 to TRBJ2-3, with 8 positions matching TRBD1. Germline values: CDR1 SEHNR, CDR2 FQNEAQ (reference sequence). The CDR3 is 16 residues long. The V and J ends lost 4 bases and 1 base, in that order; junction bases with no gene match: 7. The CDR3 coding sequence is TGTGCCAGCAGCTCAAATCCGGGACAGGGCACAGATACGCAGTATTTT. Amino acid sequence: CASSSNPGQGTDTQYF.

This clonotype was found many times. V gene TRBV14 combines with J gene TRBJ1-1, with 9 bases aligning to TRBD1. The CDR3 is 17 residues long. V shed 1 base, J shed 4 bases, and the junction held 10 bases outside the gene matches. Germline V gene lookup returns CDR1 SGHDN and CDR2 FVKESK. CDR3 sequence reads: CASSQGDRDWWGTEAFF. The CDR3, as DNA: TGTGCCAGCAGCCAAGGGGACAGGGATTGGTGGGGCACTGAAGCTTTCTTT.

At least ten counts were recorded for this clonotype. CDR3 nucleotide sequence: TGTGCCAGCAGCGTAGCTCCCGGGCTCAGAAGTGGCACCCATACGCAGTATTTT. Translated, it gives CASSVAPGLRSGTHTQYF. V and J are TRBV9 and TRBJ2-3; D is unclear. The CDR3 consists of 18 residues. V was cut by 0 bases and J by 7 bases, with 24 bases left in between. Looked up from germline, CDR1 is SGDLS and CDR2 is YYNGEE.

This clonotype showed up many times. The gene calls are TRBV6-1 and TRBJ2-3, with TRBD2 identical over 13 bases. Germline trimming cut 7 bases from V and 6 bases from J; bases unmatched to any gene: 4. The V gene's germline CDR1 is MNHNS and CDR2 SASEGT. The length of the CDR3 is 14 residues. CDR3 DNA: TGTGCCAGCACCCCGACTAGCGGGGGGGATACGCAGTATTTT. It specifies CASTPTSGGDTQYF.

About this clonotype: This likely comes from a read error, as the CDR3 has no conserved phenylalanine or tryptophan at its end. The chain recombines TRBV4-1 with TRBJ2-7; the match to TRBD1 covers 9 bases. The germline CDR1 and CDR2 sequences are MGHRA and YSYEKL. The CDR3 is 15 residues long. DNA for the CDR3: TGCGTCAGCAGCCAATTAGGGACAGGGCGCTACGAGCAGTACCTC. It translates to CVSSQLGTGRYEQYL.

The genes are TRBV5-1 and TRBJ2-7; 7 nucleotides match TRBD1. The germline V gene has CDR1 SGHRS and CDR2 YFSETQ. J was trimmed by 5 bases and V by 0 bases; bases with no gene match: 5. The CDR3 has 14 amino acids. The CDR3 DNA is TGCGCCAGCAGCTTGGGACAGGGAAGTCACGAGCAGTACTTC. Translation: CASSLGQGSHEQYF. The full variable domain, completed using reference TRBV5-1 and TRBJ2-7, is KAGVTQTPRYLIKTRGQQVTLSCSPISGHRSVSWYQQTPGQGLQFLFEYFSETQRNKGNFPGRFSGRQFSNSRSEMNVSTLELGDSALYLCASSLGQGSHEQYFGPGTRLTVT.

The CDR3 bases are TGTGCCAGCTCACCGGGACAGAAAGTTGAAGCTTTCTTT. This sequence encodes CASSPGQKVEAFF. The genes are TRBV19 and TRBJ1-1; 7 bases are a match to TRBD1. Trimming took 9 bases from V and 7 from J; bases not matched to a gene: 11. The V gene's germline CDR1 is LNHDA and CDR2 SQIVND (reference sequence). The length of the CDR3 is 13 residues.

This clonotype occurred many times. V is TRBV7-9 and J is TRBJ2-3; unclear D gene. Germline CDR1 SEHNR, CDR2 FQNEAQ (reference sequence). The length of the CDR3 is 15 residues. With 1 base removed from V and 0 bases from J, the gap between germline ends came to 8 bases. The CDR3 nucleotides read TGTGCCAGCAGCTTAGGGTGGGCTAGCACAGATACGCAGTATTTT. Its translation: CASSLGWASTDTQYF.

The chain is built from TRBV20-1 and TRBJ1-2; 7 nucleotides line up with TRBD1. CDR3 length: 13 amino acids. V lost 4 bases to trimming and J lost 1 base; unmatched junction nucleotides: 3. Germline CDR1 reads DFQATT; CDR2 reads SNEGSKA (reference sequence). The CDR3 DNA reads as TGCAGTGCTACTAACAGGGGTAACTATGGCTACACCTTC. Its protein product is CSATNRGNYGYTF.

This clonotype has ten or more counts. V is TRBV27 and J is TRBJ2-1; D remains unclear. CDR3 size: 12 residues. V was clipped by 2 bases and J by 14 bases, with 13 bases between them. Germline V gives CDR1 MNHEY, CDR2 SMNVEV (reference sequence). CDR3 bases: TGTGCCAGCAGTTTAGATCGCAACCGGGAGTTCTTC. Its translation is CASSLDRNREFF.

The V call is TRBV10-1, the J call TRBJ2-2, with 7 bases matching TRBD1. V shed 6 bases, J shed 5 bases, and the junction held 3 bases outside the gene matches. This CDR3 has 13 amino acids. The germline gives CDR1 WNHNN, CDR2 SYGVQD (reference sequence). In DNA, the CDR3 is TGCGCCAGCAGCCGACAGGGAACCGGGGAGCTGTTTTTT. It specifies CASSRQGTGELFF.

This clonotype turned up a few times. DNA of the CDR3: TGTGCCAGCATCAGCGGGAGTCGGGAGACCCAGTACTTC. Protein product: CASISGSRETQYF. The J gene is TRBJ2-5, the V gene TRBV2, with 8 bases fitting TRBD2. V shed 7 bases, J shed 5 bases, and the junction held 6 bases outside the gene matches. CDR1 is SNHLY, CDR2 FYNNEI, per germline. This CDR3 comprises 13 residues.

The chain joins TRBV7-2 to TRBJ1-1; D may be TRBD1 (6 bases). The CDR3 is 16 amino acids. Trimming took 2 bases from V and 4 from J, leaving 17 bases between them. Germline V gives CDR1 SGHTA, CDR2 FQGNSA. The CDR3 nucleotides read TGTGCCAGCAGCTTAAATGGGGTGCAGGGGCGCACTGAAGCTTTCTTT. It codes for CASSLNGVQGRTEAFF.

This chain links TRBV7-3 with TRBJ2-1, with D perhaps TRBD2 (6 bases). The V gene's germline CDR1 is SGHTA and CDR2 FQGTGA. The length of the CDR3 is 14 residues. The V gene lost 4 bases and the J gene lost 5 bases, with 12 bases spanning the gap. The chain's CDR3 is CASSWQGGDNEQFF. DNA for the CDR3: TGTGCCAGCAGCTGGCAGGGAGGAGACAATGAGCAGTTCTTC.